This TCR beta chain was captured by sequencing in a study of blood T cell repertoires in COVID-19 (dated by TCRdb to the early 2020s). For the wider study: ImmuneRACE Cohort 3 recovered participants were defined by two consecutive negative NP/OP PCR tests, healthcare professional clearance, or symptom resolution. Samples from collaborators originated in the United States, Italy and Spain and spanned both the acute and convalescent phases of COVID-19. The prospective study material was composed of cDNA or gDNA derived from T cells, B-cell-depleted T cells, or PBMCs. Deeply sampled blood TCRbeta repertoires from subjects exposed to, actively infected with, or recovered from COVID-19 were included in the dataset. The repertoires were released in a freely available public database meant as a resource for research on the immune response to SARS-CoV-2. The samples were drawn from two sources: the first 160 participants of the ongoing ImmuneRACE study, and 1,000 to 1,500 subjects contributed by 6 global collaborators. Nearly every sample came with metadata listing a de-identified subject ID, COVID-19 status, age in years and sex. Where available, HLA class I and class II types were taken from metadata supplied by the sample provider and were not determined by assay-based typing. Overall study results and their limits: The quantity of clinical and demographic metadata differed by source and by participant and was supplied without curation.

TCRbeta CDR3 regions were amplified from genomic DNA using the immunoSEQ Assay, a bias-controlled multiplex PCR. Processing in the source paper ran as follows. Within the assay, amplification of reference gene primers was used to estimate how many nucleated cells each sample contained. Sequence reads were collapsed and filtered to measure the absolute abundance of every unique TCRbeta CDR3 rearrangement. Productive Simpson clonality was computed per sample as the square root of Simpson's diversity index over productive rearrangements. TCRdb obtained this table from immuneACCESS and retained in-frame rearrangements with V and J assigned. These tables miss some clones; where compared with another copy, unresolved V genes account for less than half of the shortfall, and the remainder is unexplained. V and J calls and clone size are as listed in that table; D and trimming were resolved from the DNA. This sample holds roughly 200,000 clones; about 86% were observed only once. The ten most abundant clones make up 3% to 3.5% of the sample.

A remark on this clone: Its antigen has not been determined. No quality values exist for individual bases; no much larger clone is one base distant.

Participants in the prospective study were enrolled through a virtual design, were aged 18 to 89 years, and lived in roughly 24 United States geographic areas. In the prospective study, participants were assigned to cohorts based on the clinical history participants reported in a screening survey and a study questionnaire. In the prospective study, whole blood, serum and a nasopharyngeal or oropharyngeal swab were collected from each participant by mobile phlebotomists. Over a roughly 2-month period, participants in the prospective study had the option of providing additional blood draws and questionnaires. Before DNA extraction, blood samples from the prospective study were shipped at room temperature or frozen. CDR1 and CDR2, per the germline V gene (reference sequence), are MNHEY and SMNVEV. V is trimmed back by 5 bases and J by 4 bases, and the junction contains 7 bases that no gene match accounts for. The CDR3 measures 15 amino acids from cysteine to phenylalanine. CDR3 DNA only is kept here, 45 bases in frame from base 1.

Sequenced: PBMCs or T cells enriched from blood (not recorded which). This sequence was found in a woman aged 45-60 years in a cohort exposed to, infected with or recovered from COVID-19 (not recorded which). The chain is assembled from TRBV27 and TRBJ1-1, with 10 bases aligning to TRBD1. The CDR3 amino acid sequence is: CASSPGTGVGTEAFF. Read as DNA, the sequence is TGTGCCAGCAGTCCGGGGACAGGGGTAGGCACTGAAGCTTTCTTT.